This T cell receptor (beta chain) was obtained from a study of cytomegalovirus exposure and HLA in healthy donors. Overall study findings and caveats: Later analysis demonstrated an association between a missense DCLRE1C variant and TCR beta V- and J-gene trimming. Cytomegalovirus association was assigned to about 180 TCR beta chains. Reports described diagnosis of cytomegalovirus status by the classifier as highly specific and sensitive.

Notes on this clone: The antigen is not known.

This cohort consisted of healthy bone marrow donors. Researchers ran the PCR with 60 Vbeta and 13 Jbeta primers. Some clones are missing from TCRdb's copy, which holds only in-frame ones; the method was immunoSEQ multiplex PCR. Of around 200,000 clones in the sample, approximately 82% were seen once. The germline gives CDR1 LNHDA, CDR2 SQIVND (reference sequence). V was clipped by 4 bases and J by 0 bases; unmatched bases: 12. The length of the CDR3 is 19 residues. Specimen: PBMCs. The chain is built from TRBV19 and TRBJ2-1; 10 positions agree with TRBD2. This receptor was obtained from a woman in her 40s in good health and CMV-seronegative. CDR3 DNA sequence: TGTGCCAGTAGTAATGAGGTATTAGCGGGGGGATACTCCTACAATGAGCAGTTCTTC. Translated, it gives CASSNEVLAGGYSYNEQFF.